These T cell receptor beta chains were read from a single sample in a study of a mutant IDH1 vaccine in newly diagnosed glioma. Method: immunoSEQ multiplex PCR; TCRdb's copy keeps in-frame clones and lacks some. The repertoire has 58,000 or so clones, 85% to 90% of them found once; the top ten carry about 1.3%. Their antigens are not known. The sequences come from PBMCs, collected from a glioma patient whose treatment included an IDH1 peptide vaccine. All receptors come from a man aged 40-55 years with glioma. Each CDR3 is given with its conserved first and last residue. The D gene is left open where the match is weak. Clone size is stated in some rows and not others, as once, few, many or a class when expanded.

d_call,v_call,j_call,clone_size,cdr3_aa,cdr3_nt
-,TRBV6-5,TRBJ1-2,-,CASSYSREVGNGYTF,TGTGCCAGCAGTTACTCGAGGGAGGTGGGGAACGGCTACACCTTC
-,TRBV2,TRBJ2-1,-,CASSVGQGHNEQFF,TGTGCCAGCAGTGTGGGGCAGGGCCACAATGAGCAGTTCTTC
-,TRBV19,TRBJ1-2,-,CASSIAATYGYTF,TGTGCCAGTAGTATTGCGGCGACCTATGGCTACACCTTC
TRBD2,TRBV29-1,TRBJ2-1,-,CSVGAGTTTYNEQFF,TGCAGCGTTGGGGCTGGGACTACCACCTACAATGAGCAGTTCTTC
-,TRBV7-2,TRBJ1-2,-,CASSLEGTNYGYTF,TGTGCCAGCAGCTTAGAGGGGACTAACTATGGCTACACCTTC
-,TRBV5-1,TRBJ1-1,-,CASSSRSRGGGTEAFF,TGCGCCAGCAGCTCCCGCTCCCGGGGCGGGGGCACTGAAGCTTTCTTT
-,TRBV19,TRBJ2-7,-,CASSMFRDSYEQYF,TGTGCCAGTAGTATGTTCCGGGACTCCTACGAGCAGTACTTC
-,TRBV7-2,TRBJ2-7,-,CASSSAGAGEQYF,TGTGCCAGCAGCTCCGCTGGAGCAGGCGAGCAGTACTTC
TRBD1,TRBV5-4,TRBJ2-4,-,CASSLGQGSKNIQYF,TGTGCCAGCAGCCTCGGACAGGGGTCCAAAAACATTCAGTACTTC
-,TRBV5-1,TRBJ2-7,-,CASREEQGYEQYF,TGCGCCAGCAGGGAAGAACAGGGCTACGAGCAGTACTTC
-,TRBV11-3,TRBJ2-6,once,CASSRRTAGANVLTF,TGTGCCAGCAGCAGGCGGACCGCTGGGGCCAACGTCCTGACTTTC
-,TRBV6-5,TRBJ2-3,-,CASRQAMSTDTQYF,TGTGCCAGCAGACAGGCTATGAGCACAGATACGCAGTATTTT
TRBD2,TRBV15,TRBJ2-1,-,CATHSGSPILSSYNEQFF,TGTGCCACCCACAGCGGGAGTCCTATTCTTAGCTCCTACAATGAGCAGTTCTTC
-,TRBV5-4,TRBJ2-7,-,CASSFRFSYEQYF,TGTGCCAGCAGCTTCAGGTTTTCCTACGAGCAGTACTTC
TRBD1,TRBV18,TRBJ1-4,-,CASSPRGTGSFEKLFF,TGTGCCAGCTCACCAAGGGGGACAGGGTCATTTGAAAAACTGTTTTTT
TRBD1,TRBV27,TRBJ1-1,medium-sized,CASSFRAGGSRDTEAFF,TGTGCCAGCAGTTTCCGGGCAGGGGGCTCTAGGGACACTGAAGCTTTCTTT
-,TRBV20-1,TRBJ2-3,-,CSARTSDTQYF,TGCAGTGCTAGAACCTCAGATACGCAGTATTTT
TRBD1,TRBV5-3,TRBJ2-4,once,CARSGDRGAKKNIQYF,TGTGCCAGAAGCGGGGACAGGGGGGCTAAGAAAAACATTCAGTACTTC
-,TRBV13,TRBJ1-5,-,CASSPKGQPQHF,TGTGCCAGCAGCCCGAAAGGGCAGCCCCAGCATTTT
-,TRBV6-5,TRBJ2-7,-,CASSYLAATYEQYF,TGTGCCAGCAGCTATCTAGCCGCTACCTACGAGCAGTACTTC
-,TRBV6-1,TRBJ2-2,-,CASTLTLTGELFF,TGTGCCAGCACCCTGACCCTCACCGGGGAGCTGTTTTTT
TRBD2,TRBV27,TRBJ2-3,-,CASSPIAGGFTDTQYF,TGTGCCAGCAGCCCTATAGCGGGAGGTTTCACAGATACGCAGTATTTT
-,TRBV11-2,TRBJ2-3,-,CASSLVRWGTDTQYF,TGTGCCAGCAGCTTAGTGCGTTGGGGCACAGATACGCAGTATTTT
TRBD1,TRBV5-1,TRBJ1-2,once,CASSPRTGDLYGYTF,TGCGCCAGCAGCCCTCGGACAGGGGACCTCTATGGCTACACCTTC
TRBD1,TRBV6-6,TRBJ2-2,-,CASSYGGQGSGELFF,TGTGCCAGCAGTTACGGAGGACAGGGAAGCGGGGAGCTGTTTTTT
-,TRBV7-2,TRBJ2-5,-,CASSPRERETQYF,TGTGCCAGCAGCCCCAGGGAGAGGGAGACCCAGTACTTC